A selection of T cell receptor beta chains follows, all from one sample in a study of cytotoxic CD8 clonotypes in ibrutinib-treated CLL. TCRdb's copy holds only in-frame clones and misses some; the assay was immunoSEQ multiplex PCR. Among more than 200,000 clones, 60% to 80% were seen once, and the ten largest hold 10% to 12%. The sequenced sample was PBMCs, obtained after 12 months of ibrutinib treatment. The receptors were gathered from a human donor with chronic lymphocytic leukemia. The CDR3 runs from the conserved cysteine through the conserved F or W. A D gene is named only where the DNA matches it firmly. Only some rows state a clone size, as once, few, many or a class for expanded clones.

clone_size	v_call	d_call	j_call	cdr3_nt	cdr3_aa
-	TRBV6-6	TRBD2	TRBJ2-3	TGTGCCAGCAGTTGGCTAGCGGGAGGGGGAGATACGCAGTATTTT	CASSWLAGGGDTQYF
-	TRBV5-1	TRBD1	TRBJ1-1	TGCGCCAGCAGCACCAGACAGGGCCCCACTGAAGCTTTCTTT	CASSTRQGPTEAFF
-	TRBV7-6	TRBD2	TRBJ2-7	TGTGCCAGCAGCTCTACCACTAGCGGGGGGGCCGACGAGCAGTACTTC	CASSSTTSGGADEQYF
-	TRBV2	-	TRBJ2-3	TGTGCCAGCAGTGAAGCGGATAGCGACACAGATACGCAGTATTTT	CASSEADSDTDTQYF
-	TRBV18	-	TRBJ1-5	TGTGCCAGCAAGGGGGTTGTGGATCAGCCCCAGCATTTT	CASKGVVDQPQHF
few	TRBV10-3	TRBD1	TRBJ2-3	TGTGCCATCAGTGTGGACAGGTTCACAGATACGCAGTATTTT	CAISVDRFTDTQYF
many	TRBV27	-	TRBJ2-7	TGTGCCAGCAGTTTATCCCCCACCTACGAGCAGTACTTC	CASSLSPTYEQYF
-	TRBV4-1	-	TRBJ1-2	TGCGCCAGCAGCCAAGTAGGTACTGGTGGCTACACCTTC	CASSQVGTGGYTF
-	TRBV27	-	TRBJ1-5	TGTGCCAGCAGTAGGGAGGAGGATCAGCCCCAGCATTTT	CASSREEDQPQHF
-	TRBV30	TRBD1	TRBJ2-1	TGTGCCTGGAGTTACGGGACAGGGGATGAGCAGTTCTTC	CAWSYGTGDEQFF
-	TRBV7-2	-	TRBJ2-5	TGTGCCAGCAGCGCCTCGTCTGGGACTCCCGCCGAGGCCCAGTACTTC	CASSASSGTPAEAQYF
-	TRBV28	TRBD1	TRBJ2-7	TGTGCCAGCGGGACGGGACAGGGTTACGAGCAGTACTTC	CASGTGQGYEQYF
-	TRBV18	TRBD2	TRBJ2-7	TGTGCCAGCTCACGGGGGAGGGGCCCCTACGAGCAGTACTTC	CASSRGRGPYEQYF
-	TRBV2	TRBD2	TRBJ2-7	TGTGCCAGCAGTGAAGGAGGGACTAGCGCGGCCTACGAGCAGTACTTC	CASSEGGTSAAYEQYF
-	TRBV7-9	TRBD1	TRBJ1-2	TGTGCCAGCAGCCCACACTCGACAGGGGCTAACTATGGCTACACCTTC	CASSPHSTGANYGYTF
-	TRBV10-2	TRBD2	TRBJ2-5	TGCGCCAGCAAGTTAGCGGGAGGGCCGGAGACCCAGTACTTC	CASKLAGGPETQYF
-	TRBV5-1	-	TRBJ2-7	TGCGCCAGCAGCAGCCCCCAAAACTCCTACGAGCAGTACTTC	CASSSPQNSYEQYF
-	TRBV27	-	TRBJ2-7	TGTGCCAGCAGTCCGGGGTCCTCGAGCTCCTACGAGCAGTACTTC	CASSPGSSSSYEQYF
-	TRBV19	TRBD2	TRBJ2-1	TGTGCCAGTAGTATTGGGACTAGGTCCTACAATGAGCAGTTCTTC	CASSIGTRSYNEQFF
-	TRBV30	-	TRBJ1-6	TGTGCCTGGAGTGTAACAGGGCCGGGGAATTCACCCCTCCACTTT	CAWSVTGPGNSPLHF
-	TRBV9	TRBD1	TRBJ1-1	TGTGCCAGCAGTGACCCAGGGGGAGGTGTCGTGAACACTGAAGCTTTCTTT	CASSDPGGGVVNTEAFF
-	TRBV19	-	TRBJ2-3	TGTGCCAGTAGTATGGACATAACTGAGATGGGGACAGATACGCAGTATTTT	CASSMDITEMGTDTQYF
once	TRBV29-1	-	TRBJ1-2	TGCAGCGTTGATCGCAATTCGCCCGGCTACACCTTC	CSVDRNSPGYTF
-	TRBV11-1	-	TRBJ2-7	TGTGCCAGCAGCTTAAATACCCTCTACGAGCAGTACTTC	CASSLNTLYEQYF
-	TRBV4-2	-	TRBJ1-2	TGTGCCAGCAGCCAAGTTCCGGATTTAGTCTATGGCTACACCTTC	CASSQVPDLVYGYTF
-	TRBV11-3	-	TRBJ2-2	TGTGCCAGCAGCACAGGGAACACCGGGGAGCTGTTTTTT	CASSTGNTGELFF
few	TRBV10-1	-	TRBJ1-4	TGCGCCAGCAGTGAGTCGACGATGAACATACTGTTTTTT	CASSESTMNILFF
-	TRBV21-1	-	TRBJ2-3	TGTGCCAGCAGGTCGGGTATAGATACGCAGTATTTT	CASRSGIDTQYF
many	TRBV5-4	-	TRBJ2-7	TGTGCCAGCAGCCCCCGTCGCGCTGTAGACGAGCAGTACTTC	CASSPRRAVDEQYF
few	TRBV29-1	-	TRBJ2-7	TGCAGCGTTAGGTACAGGTACCCATACGAGCAGTACTTC	CSVRYRYPYEQYF
-	TRBV7-8	-	TRBJ1-5	TGTGCCAGCAGCTTAGTAAAGGGGGGCGGGCAGCCCCAGCATTTT	CASSLVKGGGQPQHF
-	TRBV14	-	TRBJ2-1	TGTGCCAGCAGGAGGTGGGGGGACAATGAGCAGTTCTTC	CASRRWGDNEQFF
-	TRBV2	-	TRBJ2-3	TGTGCCAGCGTTGGGAATCCAGATACGCAGTATTTT	CASVGNPDTQYF